This TCR beta chain was recorded in a study of blood T cells in healthy people across ages. Between the trimmed V and J ends, which lost 9 bases and 5 bases, there was a span of 20 bases. CDR1 SGHRS and CDR2 YFSETQ come from the germline V gene. This CDR3 has 15 residues. Primers used in a second PCR of roughly 6 to 12 cycles were a sample-barcoded 5' primer and a J-beta primer mix. Via MiXCR, TCRdb re-called the 5' RACE reads, giving one row per CDR3 protein. The sample lists around 1,900,000 distinct CDR3 sequences, roughly 43% occurring once. This clonotype was sampled from a human donor in good health. The sample comprised blood. The chain is built from TRBV5-1 and TRBJ2-2, with D possibly matching TRBD2 (5 bases). Here the CDR3 DNA reads TGCGCCACCGCAGCTTGGGAGTCGGTAACCGGGGAGCTGTTTTTT. It specifies CATAAWESVTGELFF.